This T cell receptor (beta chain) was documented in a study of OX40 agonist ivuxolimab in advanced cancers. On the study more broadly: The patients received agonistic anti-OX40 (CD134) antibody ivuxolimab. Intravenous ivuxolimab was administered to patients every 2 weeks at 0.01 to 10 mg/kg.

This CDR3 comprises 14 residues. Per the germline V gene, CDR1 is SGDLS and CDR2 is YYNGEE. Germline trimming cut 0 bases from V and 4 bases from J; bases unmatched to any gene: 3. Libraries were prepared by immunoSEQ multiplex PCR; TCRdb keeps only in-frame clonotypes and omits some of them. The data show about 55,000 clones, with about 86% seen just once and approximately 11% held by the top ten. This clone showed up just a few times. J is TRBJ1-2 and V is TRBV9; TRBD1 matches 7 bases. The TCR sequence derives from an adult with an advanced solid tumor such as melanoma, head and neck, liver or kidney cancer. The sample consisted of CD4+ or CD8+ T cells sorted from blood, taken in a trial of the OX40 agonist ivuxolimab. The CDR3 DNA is TGTGCCAGCAGCGTAGTGGGGGACAGCTATGGCTACACCTTC. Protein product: CASSVVGDSYGYTF.